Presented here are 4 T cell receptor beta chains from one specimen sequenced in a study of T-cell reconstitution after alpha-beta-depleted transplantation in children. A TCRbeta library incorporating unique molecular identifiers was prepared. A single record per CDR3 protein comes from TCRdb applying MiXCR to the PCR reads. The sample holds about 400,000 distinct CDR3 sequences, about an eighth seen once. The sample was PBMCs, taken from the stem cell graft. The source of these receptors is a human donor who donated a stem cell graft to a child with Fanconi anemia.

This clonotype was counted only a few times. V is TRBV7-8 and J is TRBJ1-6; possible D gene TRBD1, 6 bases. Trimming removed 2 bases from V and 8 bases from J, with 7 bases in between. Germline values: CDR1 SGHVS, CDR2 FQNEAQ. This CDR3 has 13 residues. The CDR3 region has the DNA TGTGCCAGCAGCTTAACAGGGCATTCACCCCTCCACTTT. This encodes CASSLTGHSPLHF.

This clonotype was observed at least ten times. The CDR3 loop is CASSEHRDRAYNEQFF. As DNA, the CDR3 is TGTGCCAGCAGCGAACACCGGGACAGAGCCTACAATGAGCAGTTCTTC. The rearrangement uses TRBV9 and TRBJ2-1; TRBD1 matches at 7 bases. Germline CDR1 is SGDLS and CDR2 is YYNGEE. Losses at the gene ends were 3 bases for V and 2 bases for J; bases not matched to a gene: 8. This CDR3 is built from 16 residues.

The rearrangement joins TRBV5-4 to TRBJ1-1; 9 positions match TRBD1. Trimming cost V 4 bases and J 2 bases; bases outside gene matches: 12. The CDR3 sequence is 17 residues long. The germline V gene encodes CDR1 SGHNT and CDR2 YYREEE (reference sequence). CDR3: CASSPPGQGPGNTEAFF. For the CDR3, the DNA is TGTGCCAGCAGCCCTCCGGGACAGGGCCCGGGAAACACTGAAGCTTTCTTT.

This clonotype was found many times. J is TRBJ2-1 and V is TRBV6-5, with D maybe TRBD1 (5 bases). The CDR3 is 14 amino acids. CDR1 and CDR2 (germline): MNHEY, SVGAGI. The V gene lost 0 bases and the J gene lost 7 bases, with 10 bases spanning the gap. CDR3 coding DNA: TGTGCCAGCAGTTACTCGGACATAGGGAATGAGCAGTTCTTC. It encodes CASSYSDIGNEQFF.